This is a list of T cell receptor beta chains from one sample in a study of siplizumab effects on memory and regulatory T cells. Clones were sequenced by immunoSEQ multiplex PCR, and TCRdb holds only the in-frame ones, with some missing. The sample lists about 82,000 clones; over 80% were seen once. The sample taken for sequencing was Tregs sorted from blood. All receptors come from a human donor in good health. The CDR3 runs from the conserved cysteine through the conserved F or W. A D gene is named only where the DNA matches it firmly. Some rows mark clone size as missing; the rest say once, few, many or name a class of expanded clone.

clone_size,v_call,d_call,j_call,cdr3_aa,cdr3_nt
.,TRBV6-4,.,TRBJ2-1,CASSERGAGEQFF,TGTGCCAGCAGTGAACGGGGGGCAGGAGAGCAGTTCTTC
.,TRBV5-1,.,TRBJ1-5,CASSRISGDQPQHF,TGCGCCAGCAGTCGGATTAGCGGGGATCAGCCCCAGCATTTT
.,TRBV28,.,TRBJ2-7,CASSFLGVGLSYEQYF,TGTGCCAGCAGTTTTTTGGGTGTAGGACTCTCCTACGAGCAGTACTTC
.,TRBV5-1,.,TRBJ2-1,CASRPGQYNEQFF,TGCGCCAGCAGACCCGGACAGTACAATGAGCAGTTCTTC
.,TRBV7-2,.,TRBJ2-2,CASSLRSDGELFF,TGTGCCAGCAGCTTAAGGTCGGACGGGGAGCTGTTTTTT
.,TRBV29-1,.,TRBJ1-1,CSVALIRNTEAFF,TGCAGCGTTGCACTTATAAGGAACACTGAAGCTTTCTTT
.,TRBV5-1,TRBD1,TRBJ1-2,CASSWGQGSHGYTF,TGCGCCAGCAGCTGGGGACAGGGGAGCCATGGCTACACCTTC
.,TRBV5-6,.,TRBJ1-5,CASSLEMGPPQPQHF,TGTGCCAGCAGCTTGGAAATGGGACCCCCCCAGCCCCAGCATTTT
.,TRBV5-1,TRBD1,TRBJ1-6,CASSLGPGTGDNSPLHF,TGTGCCAGCAGCTTAGGGCCGGGGACAGGGGATAATTCACCCCTCCACTTT
.,TRBV11-2,TRBD1,TRBJ2-7,CASSLGKGGQGISYEQYF,TGTGCCAGCAGCTTAGGAAAGGGTGGACAGGGAATCTCCTACGAGCAGTACTTC
.,TRBV19,TRBD1,TRBJ2-3,CASSWRGQGEPDTQYF,TGTGCCAGTAGCTGGAGGGGACAGGGTGAGCCAGATACGCAGTATTTT
.,TRBV6-5,TRBD1,TRBJ2-7,CASSFDRGHGEQYF,TGTGCCAGCAGTTTCGACAGGGGGCATGGCGAGCAGTACTTC
.,TRBV5-1,TRBD1,TRBJ2-7,CASSRDRVYEQYF,TGCGCCAGCAGCCGTGACAGGGTCTACGAGCAGTACTTC
.,TRBV18,.,TRBJ1-2,CASSPDQGGFYGYTF,TGTGCCAGCTCACCAGACCAAGGGGGATTCTATGGCTACACCTTC
.,TRBV19,.,TRBJ1-2,CASSIAQTAGTYGYTF,TGTGCCAGTAGTATAGCCCAAACCGCAGGAACCTATGGCTACACCTTC
.,TRBV2,.,TRBJ2-7,CASSLRVITAEQYF,TGTGCCAGCAGTCTAAGGGTGATTACCGCCGAGCAGTACTTC
.,TRBV2,.,TRBJ1-4,CASRDRTVTNEKLFF,TGTGCCAGCAGGGACCGGACAGTAACTAATGAAAAACTGTTTTTT
.,TRBV10-2,.,TRBJ1-1,CASSNRDTSFTFF,TGCGCCAGCAGTAACCGGGACACAAGTTTTACTTTCTTT
.,TRBV6-1,TRBD1,TRBJ1-2,CASRGGQFYGYTF,TGTGCCAGCAGGGGGGGACAGTTCTATGGCTACACCTTC
few,TRBV2,TRBD1,TRBJ1-3,CASSRQGGNTIYF,TGTGCCAGCAGCCGACAGGGTGGAAACACCATATATTTT
.,TRBV5-6,TRBD1,TRBJ1-5,CASSLFGDRGQGGNQPQHF,TGTGCCAGCAGCTTGTTTGGGGACAGGGGACAAGGCGGCAATCAGCCCCAGCATTTT
few,TRBV27,.,TRBJ1-4,CASSPRGYEKLFF,TGTGCCAGCAGTCCCAGGGGCTATGAAAAACTGTTTTTT
once,TRBV4-1,.,TRBJ2-5,CASSQVEGDETQYF,TGCGCCAGCAGCCAAGTTGAGGGAGACGAGACCCAGTACTTC
.,TRBV18,TRBD1,TRBJ1-5,CASTGTVSQPQHF,TGTGCCAGCACCGGGACAGTCAGCCAGCCCCAGCATTTT
.,TRBV5-1,TRBD1,TRBJ2-3,CASSLGSGTGVLDTQYF,TGCGCCAGCAGCTTGGGGAGCGGGACAGGGGTTTTGGATACGCAGTATTTT
.,TRBV25-1,TRBD1,TRBJ2-2,CASSVRDRVVTGELFF,TGTGCCAGCAGTGTCCGGGACAGGGTCGTCACCGGGGAGCTGTTTTTT
.,TRBV28,.,TRBJ1-1,CASSQLVGQEAFF,TGTGCCAGCAGCCAACTTGTCGGACAGGAAGCTTTCTTT
.,TRBV19,.,TRBJ2-7,CASSFRDEQYF,TGTGCCAGTAGTTTCCGGGACGAGCAGTACTTC